The source of this TCR beta chain is a study of shared T cell receptors in the human thymus. The CDR3 has 22 amino acids. Germline CDR1 reads LGHNA; CDR2 reads YSLEER. V shed 2 bases and J shed 8 bases, with 37 bases lying between them. Clones were sequenced by immunoSEQ multiplex PCR, and TCRdb holds only the in-frame ones, with some missing. The repertoire consists of 600,000 to 900,000 clones, with approximately 85% occurring once and the leading ten covering 0.008% to 0.011%. Separately, the same data were catalogued under a study of human thymus T cells. That study reports: Resections from corrective heart surgery provided thymus tissue. Apparent bias marked the V and J gene usage of thymic and blood repertoires.

The clonotype was recovered from a girl under three years old with a congenital heart defect. The sample was thymocytes. The V gene is TRBV4-3, the J gene TRBJ1-3; possible D gene TRBD1, 6 bases. CDR3 in amino acids: CASSQRYDRPLSPSPRGDTIYF. CDR3 coding DNA: TGCGCCAGCAGCCAACGCTATGACAGGCCTCTCTCACCATCTCCACGGGGAGACACCATATATTTT.